The table lists the clone carrying this TCR beta chain with a count of one. The antigen is undetermined. Described time point: blood from clinic visit 5 months post-surgery; TSC patient then seizure free. Patients received at least one anti-epileptic drug before surgery. The data were produced by immunoSEQ multiplex PCR, yet TCRdb's version contains in-frame clones alone and is incomplete. The table records about 340,000 clones, over 90% of them present only once. The data are from a study of brain T cells in children with intractable seizures. Whole-study findings and limits: Patients' HCMV serostatus was unknown; virus specificity rests on CDR3 similarity alone.

With 4 bases removed from V and 0 bases from J, the gap between germline ends came to 16 bases. The germline V gene encodes CDR1 MDHEN and CDR2 SYDVKM. The CDR3 is 16 amino acids. This clonotype was sampled from a boy in the first two years of life with tuberous sclerosis and intractable seizures. The V and J genes are TRBV28 and TRBJ2-7; either TRBD1 or TRBD2 may supply D (5 bases each). The material sequenced was peripheral blood, taken less than 6 months after surgery. CDR3 coding DNA: TGTGCCAGCAGTTCCGGGACGGTGGCGAGCTCCTACGAGCAGTACTTC. Protein: CASSSGTVASSYEQYF.